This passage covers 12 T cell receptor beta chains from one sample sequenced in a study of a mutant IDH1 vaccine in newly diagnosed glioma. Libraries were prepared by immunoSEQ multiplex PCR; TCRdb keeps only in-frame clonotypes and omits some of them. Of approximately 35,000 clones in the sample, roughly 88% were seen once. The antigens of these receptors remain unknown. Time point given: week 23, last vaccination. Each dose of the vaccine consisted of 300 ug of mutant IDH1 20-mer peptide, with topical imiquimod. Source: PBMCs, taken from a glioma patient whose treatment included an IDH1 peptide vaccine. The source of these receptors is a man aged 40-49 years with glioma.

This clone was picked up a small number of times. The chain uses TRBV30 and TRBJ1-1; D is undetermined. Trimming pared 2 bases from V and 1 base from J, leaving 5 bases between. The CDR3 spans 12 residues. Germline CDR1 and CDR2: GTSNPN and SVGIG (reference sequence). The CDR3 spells CAWSLWNTEAFF. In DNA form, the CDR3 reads TGTGCCTGGAGTTTGTGGAACACTGAAGCTTTCTTT.

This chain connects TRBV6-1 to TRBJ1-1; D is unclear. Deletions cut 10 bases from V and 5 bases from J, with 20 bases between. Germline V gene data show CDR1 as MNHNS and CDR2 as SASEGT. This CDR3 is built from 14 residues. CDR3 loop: CATQYGGLGTEAFF. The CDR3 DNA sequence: TGTGCCACCCAGTATGGCGGGCTGGGAACTGAAGCTTTCTTT.

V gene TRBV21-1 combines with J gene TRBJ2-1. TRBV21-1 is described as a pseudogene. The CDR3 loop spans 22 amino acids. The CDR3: CASSSSDTGGVITNFSYNEQFF. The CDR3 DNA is TGTGCCAGCAGCTCATCCGATACAGGAGGCGTGATCACTAACTTCTCCTACAATGAGCAGTTCTTC.

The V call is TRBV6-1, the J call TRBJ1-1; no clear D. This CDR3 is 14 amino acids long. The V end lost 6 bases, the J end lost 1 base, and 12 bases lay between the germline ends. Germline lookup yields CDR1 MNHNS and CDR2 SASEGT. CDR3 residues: CASSAVTGNTEAFF. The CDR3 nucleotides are TGTGCCAGCAGCGCTGTGACTGGGAACACTGAAGCTTTCTTT.

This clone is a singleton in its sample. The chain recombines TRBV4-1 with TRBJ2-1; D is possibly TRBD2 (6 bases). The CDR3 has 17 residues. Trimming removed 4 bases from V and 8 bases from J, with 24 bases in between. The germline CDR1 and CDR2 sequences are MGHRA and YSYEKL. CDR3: CASSLAGSIGWKDEQFF. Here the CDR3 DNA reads TGCGCCAGCAGCCTCGCCGGGAGTATTGGGTGGAAGGATGAGCAGTTCTTC.

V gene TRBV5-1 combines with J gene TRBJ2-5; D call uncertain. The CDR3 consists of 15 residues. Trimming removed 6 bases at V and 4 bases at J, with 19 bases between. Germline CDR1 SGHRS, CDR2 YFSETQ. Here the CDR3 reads CASTSTGGLVETQYF. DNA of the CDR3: TGCGCCAGCACTAGTACCGGCGGATTGGTAGAGACCCAGTACTTC.

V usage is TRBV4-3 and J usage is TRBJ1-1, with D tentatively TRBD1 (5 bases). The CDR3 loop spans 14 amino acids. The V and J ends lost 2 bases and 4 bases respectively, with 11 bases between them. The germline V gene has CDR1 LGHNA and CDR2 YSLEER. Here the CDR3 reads CASSQSSGFTEAFF. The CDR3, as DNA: TGCGCCAGCAGCCAATCCTCAGGGTTCACTGAAGCTTTCTTT.

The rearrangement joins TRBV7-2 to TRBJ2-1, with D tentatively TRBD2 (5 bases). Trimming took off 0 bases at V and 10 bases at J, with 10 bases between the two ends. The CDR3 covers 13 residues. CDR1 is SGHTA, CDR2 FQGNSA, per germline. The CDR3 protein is CASSLATGYEQFF. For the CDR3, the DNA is TGTGCCAGCAGCTTAGCGACGGGGTACGAGCAGTTCTTC.

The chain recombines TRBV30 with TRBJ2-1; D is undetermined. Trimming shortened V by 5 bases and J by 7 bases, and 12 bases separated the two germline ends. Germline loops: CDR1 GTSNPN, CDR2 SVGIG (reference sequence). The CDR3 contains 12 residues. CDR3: CAWAPEWNEQFF. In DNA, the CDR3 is TGTGCCTGGGCTCCGGAGTGGAATGAGCAGTTCTTC.

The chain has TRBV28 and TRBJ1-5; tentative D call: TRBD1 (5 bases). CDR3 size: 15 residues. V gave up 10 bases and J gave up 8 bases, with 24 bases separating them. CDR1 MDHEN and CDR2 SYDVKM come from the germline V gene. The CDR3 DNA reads TGTGCCACCCTATTCCCGCCGGGGGTTAGGGAGCCCCAGCATTTT. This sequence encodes CATLFPPGVREPQHF. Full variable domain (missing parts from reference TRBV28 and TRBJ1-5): DVKVTQSSRYLVKRTGEKVFLECVQDMDHENMFWYRQDPGLGLRLIYFSYDVKMKEKGDIPEGYSVSREKKERFSLILESASTNQTSMYLCATLFPPGVREPQHFGDGTRLSIL.

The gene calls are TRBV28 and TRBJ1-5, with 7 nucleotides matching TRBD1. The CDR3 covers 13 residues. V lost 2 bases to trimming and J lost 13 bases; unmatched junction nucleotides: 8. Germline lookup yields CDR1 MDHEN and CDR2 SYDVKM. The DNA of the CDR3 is TGTGCCAGCAGTTTACCCTTACAACAGGGGCAGCATTTT. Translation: CASSLPLQQGQHF.

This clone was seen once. DNA of the CDR3: TGTGCCAGCAGTTTTCGGAGATGGTCCTATGGCTACACCTTC. Residues: CASSFRRWSYGYTF. The rearrangement links TRBV27 to TRBJ1-2, with D uncertain. V was shortened by 3 bases and J by 4 bases, with 12 bases between the two germline ends. Germline values: CDR1 MNHEY, CDR2 SMNVEV (reference sequence). The CDR3 spans 14 residues.